One sample yielded the 5 T cell receptor beta chains listed below, sequenced in a study of identical twins. TCRdb re-derived calls from the 5' RACE reads in MiXCR, one entry per CDR3 protein. The sample gives 500,000 to 600,000 distinct CDR3 sequences, around 20% of which show up once; roughly 0.91% is in the top ten. This sample also belongs to another study, concerning T cells expressing NK-cell markers.

Source material: CD4+ T cells sorted from blood. Receptors were obtained from a woman aged 18-29 years in good health.

The V gene is TRBV25-1, the J gene TRBJ2-1; D is uncertain. Germline values: CDR1 MGHDK, CDR2 SYGVNS. The ends were cut back, 6 bases at V and 7 bases at J, with 7 bases in the middle. There are 11 residues in the CDR3. CDR3 nucleotides: TGTGCCAGCAGGGGATTGAATGAGCAGTTCTTC. This gives the protein CASRGLNEQFF.

V is TRBV20-1 and J is TRBJ2-5; 10 bases agree with TRBD1. Germline V lookup: CDR1 DFQATT, CDR2 SNEGSKA (reference sequence). The CDR3 extends over 14 amino acids. Trimming cost V 2 bases and J 5 bases; bases outside gene matches: 5. CDR3 sequence reads: CSARWDRGGETQYF. Here the CDR3 DNA reads TGCAGTGCTAGATGGGACAGGGGAGGGGAGACCCAGTACTTC.

In this sample, this clonotype turned up a few times. The chain has TRBV9 and TRBJ2-1, with TRBD2 matching over 9 bases. Germline lookup yields CDR1 SGDLS and CDR2 YYNGEE. The J segment lost 7 bases and the V segment lost 0 bases, leaving 8 bases of the junction unmatched. The CDR3 runs to 16 residues. CDR3 nucleotide sequence: TGTGCCAGCAGCGTAGACGGAGCGGGAGGTCGGAATGAGCAGTTCTTC. Amino acid sequence: CASSVDGAGGRNEQFF.

A few counts support this clonotype. V is TRBV7-3 and J is TRBJ2-1; the match to TRBD1 covers 8 bases. Unmatched junction bases numbered 7, after V lost 5 bases and J lost 10 bases. Germline CDR1 SGHTA, CDR2 FQGTGA. The CDR3 loop spans 13 amino acids. CDR3 bases: TGTGCCAGCAGCCCCCGGACAGGGAACGAGCAGTTCTTC. Its protein product is CASSPRTGNEQFF.

This chain uses TRBV12-3 or TRBV12-4 with TRBJ1-2, with a possible D match to TRBD1 (5 bases). Trimming shortened V by 6 bases and J by 14 bases, and 19 bases separated the two germline ends. The CDR3 is made up of 12 amino acids. For the CDR3, the DNA is TGTGCCAGCAGGGAGGGGCCACGGGCCCTAACCTTC. Amino acids: CASREGPRALTF.